The entry below describes one TCR beta chain. Its antigen is not identified. This entry is derived from a study of cytomegalovirus exposure and HLA in healthy donors. Findings and caveats of the study: An Asian-associated ancestry cluster reportedly showed fewer N-insertions than the roughly 670-donor mean in a later analysis. Altogether, 164 TCR beta chains were recorded as cytomegalovirus-associated.

V was clipped by 1 base and J by 2 bases, with 9 bases between them. The CDR3 sequence is 15 residues long. CDR1 and CDR2 (germline): MDHEN, SYDVKM. PCR involved 60 Vbeta and 13 Jbeta primers. Sequencing was performed with immunoSEQ multiplex PCR; in TCRdb, only in-frame clones are kept and a portion is missing. Here the sample spans fewer than 70,000 clones, about four fifths being singletons. The rearrangement uses TRBV28 and TRBJ1-5; the D is unclear. The receptor was isolated from a woman in her thirties or forties in good health and CMV-seronegative. The sequencing sample was made of PBMCs. The CDR3 DNA sequence: TGTGCCAGCAGTTTATTAATGCAGGGCAATCAGCCCCAGCATTTT. It specifies CASSLLMQGNQPQHF. Full variable domain (missing parts from reference TRBV28 and TRBJ1-5): DVKVTQSSRYLVKRTGEKVFLECVQDMDHENMFWYRQDPGLGLRLIYFSYDVKMKEKGDIPEGYSVSREKKERFSLILESASTNQTSMYLCASSLLMQGNQPQHFGDGTRLSIL.